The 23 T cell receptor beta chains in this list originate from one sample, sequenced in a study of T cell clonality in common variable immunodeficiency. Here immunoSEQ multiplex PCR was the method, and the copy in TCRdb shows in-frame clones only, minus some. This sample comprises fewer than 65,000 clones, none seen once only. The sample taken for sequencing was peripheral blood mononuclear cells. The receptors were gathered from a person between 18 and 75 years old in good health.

The sequenced CDR3 bases are TGTGCCTGGAGTGACACACATAATTCACCG. Encoded protein: CAWSDTHNSP. The entire CDR3 sequence reads CAWSDTHNSPLFF. The gene calls are TRBV30 and TRBJ2-2; D is unclear. Read sequence stops 3 residues before the CDR3 end, and the germline J gene provides the missing end. CDR3 size: 13 residues. The germline V gene has CDR1 GTSNPN and CDR2 SVGIG (reference sequence).

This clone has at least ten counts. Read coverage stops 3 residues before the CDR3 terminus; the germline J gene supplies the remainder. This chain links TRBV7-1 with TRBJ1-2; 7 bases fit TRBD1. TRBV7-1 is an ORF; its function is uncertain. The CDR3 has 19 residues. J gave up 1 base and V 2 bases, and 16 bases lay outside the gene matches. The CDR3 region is CASSSNPLLDRSLNYGYTF. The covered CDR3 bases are TGTGCCAGCAGCTCAAACCCGTTATTGGACAGGTCCCTTAACTATGGC.

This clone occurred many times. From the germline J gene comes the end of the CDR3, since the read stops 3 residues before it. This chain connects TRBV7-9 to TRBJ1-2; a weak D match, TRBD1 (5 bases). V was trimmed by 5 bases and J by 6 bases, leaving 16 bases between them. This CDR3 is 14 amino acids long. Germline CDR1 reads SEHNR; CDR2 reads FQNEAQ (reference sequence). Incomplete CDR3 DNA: TGTGCCAGCAGCCCAGGGTGGCAGGGAGATGGC. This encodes CASSPGWQGDG. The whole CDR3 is CASSPGWQGDGYTF.

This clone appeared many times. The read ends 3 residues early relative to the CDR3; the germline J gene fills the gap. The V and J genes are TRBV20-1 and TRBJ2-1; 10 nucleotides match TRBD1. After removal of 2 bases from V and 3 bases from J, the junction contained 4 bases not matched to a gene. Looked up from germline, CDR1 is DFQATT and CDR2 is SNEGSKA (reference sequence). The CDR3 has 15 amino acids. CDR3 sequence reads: CSARPRTGGYNEQFF. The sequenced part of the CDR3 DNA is TGCAGTGCTAGACCTCGGACAGGGGGCTACAATGAG.

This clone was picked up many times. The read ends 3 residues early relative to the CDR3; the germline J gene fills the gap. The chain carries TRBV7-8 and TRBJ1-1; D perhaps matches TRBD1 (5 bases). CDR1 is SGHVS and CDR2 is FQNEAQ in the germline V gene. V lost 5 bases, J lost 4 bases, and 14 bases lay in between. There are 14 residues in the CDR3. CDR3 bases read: TGTGCCAGCAGCCTCCCGGGGGGGAGCACTGAA. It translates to CASSLPGGSTE. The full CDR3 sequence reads CASSLPGGSTEAFF. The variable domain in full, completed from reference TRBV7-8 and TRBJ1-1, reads GAGVSQSPRYKVAKRGQDVALRCDPISGHVSLFWYQQALGQGPEFLTYFQNEAQLDKSGLPSDRFFAERPEGSVSTLKIQRTQQEDSAVYLCASSLPGGSTEAFFGQGTRLTVV.

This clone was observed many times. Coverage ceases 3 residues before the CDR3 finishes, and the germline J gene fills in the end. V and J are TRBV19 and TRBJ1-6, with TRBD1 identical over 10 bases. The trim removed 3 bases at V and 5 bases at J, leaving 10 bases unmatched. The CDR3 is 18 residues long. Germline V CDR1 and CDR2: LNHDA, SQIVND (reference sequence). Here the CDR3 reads CASSMEAGTGEHNSPLHF. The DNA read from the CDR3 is TGTGCCAGTAGTATGGAGGCCGGGACAGGGGAGCATAATTCACCC.

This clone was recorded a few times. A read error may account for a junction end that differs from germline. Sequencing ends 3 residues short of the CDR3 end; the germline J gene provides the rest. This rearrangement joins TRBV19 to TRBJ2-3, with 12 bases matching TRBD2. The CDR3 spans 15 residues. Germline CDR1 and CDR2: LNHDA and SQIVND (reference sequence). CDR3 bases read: TGTACCAGTAGTCCCCGGACTAGCGGGGCAGATACG. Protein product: CTSSPRTSGADT. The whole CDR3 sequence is CTSSPRTSGADTQYF.

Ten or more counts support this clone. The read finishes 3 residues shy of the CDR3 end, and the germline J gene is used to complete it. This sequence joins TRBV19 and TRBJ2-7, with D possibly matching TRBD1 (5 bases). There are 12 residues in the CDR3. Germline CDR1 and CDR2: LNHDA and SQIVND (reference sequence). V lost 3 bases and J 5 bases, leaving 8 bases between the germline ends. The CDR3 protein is CASSIRADEQYF. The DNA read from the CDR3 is TGTGCCAGTAGTATCAGGGCCGACGAG.

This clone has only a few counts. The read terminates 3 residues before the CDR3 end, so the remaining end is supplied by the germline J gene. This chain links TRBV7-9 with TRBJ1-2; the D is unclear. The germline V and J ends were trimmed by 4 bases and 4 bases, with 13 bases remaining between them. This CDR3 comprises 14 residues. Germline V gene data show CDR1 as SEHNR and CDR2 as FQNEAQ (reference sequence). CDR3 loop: CASSSTSRSYGYTF. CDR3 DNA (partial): TGTGCCAGCAGCTCTACTAGCAGGAGCTATGGC. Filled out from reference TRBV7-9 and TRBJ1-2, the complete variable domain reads DTGVSQNPRHKITKRGQNVTFRCDPISEHNRLYWYRQTLGQGPEFLTYFQNEAQLEKSRLLSDRFSAERPKGSFSTLEIQRTEQGDSAMYLCASSSTSRSYGYTFGSGTRLTVV.

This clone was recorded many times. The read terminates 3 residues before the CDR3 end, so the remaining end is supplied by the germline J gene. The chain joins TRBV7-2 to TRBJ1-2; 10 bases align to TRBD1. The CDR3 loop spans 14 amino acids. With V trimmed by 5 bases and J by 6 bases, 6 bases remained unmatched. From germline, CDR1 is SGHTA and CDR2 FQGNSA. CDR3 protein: CASSPGQGIHGYTF. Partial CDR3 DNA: TGTGCCAGCAGCCCGGGACAGGGGATTCATGGC.

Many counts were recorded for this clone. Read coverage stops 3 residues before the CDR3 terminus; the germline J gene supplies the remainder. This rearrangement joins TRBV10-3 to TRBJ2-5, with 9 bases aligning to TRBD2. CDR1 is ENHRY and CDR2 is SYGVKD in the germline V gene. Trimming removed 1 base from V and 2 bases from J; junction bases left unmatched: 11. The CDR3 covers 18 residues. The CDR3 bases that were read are TGTGCCATCAGTGAGTGGGATAGCGGGGGACCCTTACAAGAGACC. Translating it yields CAISEWDSGGPLQET. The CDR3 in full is CAISEWDSGGPLQETQYF.

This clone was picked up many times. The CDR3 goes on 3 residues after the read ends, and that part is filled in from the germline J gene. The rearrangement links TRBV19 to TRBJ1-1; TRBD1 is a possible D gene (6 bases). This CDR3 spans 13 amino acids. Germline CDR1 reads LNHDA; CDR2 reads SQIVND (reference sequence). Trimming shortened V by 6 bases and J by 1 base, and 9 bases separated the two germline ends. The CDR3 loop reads CASRETGNTEAFF. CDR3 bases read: TGTGCCAGTAGGGAGACAGGGAACACTGAA.

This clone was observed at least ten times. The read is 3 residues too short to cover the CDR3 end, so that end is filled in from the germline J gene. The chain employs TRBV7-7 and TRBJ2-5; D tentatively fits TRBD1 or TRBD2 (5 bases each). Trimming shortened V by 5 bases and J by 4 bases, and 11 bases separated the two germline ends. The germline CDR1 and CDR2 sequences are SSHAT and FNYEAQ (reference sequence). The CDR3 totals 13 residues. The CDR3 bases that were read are TGTGCCAGCAGCCGAGGGGCTCTAGAGACC. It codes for CASSRGALET. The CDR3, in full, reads CASSRGALETQYF.

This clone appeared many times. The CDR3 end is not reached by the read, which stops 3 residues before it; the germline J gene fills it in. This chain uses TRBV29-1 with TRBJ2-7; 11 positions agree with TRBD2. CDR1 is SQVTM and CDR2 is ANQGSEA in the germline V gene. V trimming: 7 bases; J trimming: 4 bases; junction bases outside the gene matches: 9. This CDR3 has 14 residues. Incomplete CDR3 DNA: TGCAGCGCACATCTAGCGGGAGGAAGTTACGAG. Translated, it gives CSAHLAGGSYE. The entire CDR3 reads CSAHLAGGSYEQYF.

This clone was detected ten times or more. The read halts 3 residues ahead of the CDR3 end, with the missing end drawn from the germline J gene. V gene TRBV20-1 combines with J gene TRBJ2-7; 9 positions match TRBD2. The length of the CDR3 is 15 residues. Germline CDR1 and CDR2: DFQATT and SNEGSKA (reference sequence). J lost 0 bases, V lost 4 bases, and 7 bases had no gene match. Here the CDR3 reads CSATLSGGSSYEQYF. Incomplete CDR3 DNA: TGCAGTGCTACCCTTAGCGGGGGAAGCTCCTACGAG.

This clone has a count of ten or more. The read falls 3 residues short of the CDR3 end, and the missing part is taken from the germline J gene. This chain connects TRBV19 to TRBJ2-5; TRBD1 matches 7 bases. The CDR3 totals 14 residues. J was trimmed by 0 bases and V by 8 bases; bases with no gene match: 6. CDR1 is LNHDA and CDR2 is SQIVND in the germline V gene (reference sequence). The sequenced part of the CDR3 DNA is TGTGCCAGTCAGGGCAGGGGGTACCAAGAGACC. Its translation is CASQGRGYQET. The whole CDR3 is CASQGRGYQETQYF.

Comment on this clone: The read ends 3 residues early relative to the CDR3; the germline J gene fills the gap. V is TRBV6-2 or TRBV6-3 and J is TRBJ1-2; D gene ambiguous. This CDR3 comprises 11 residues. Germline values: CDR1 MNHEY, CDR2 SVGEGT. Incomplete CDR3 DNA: TGTGCCAGCAGTTATCCAGATACC. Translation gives CASSYPDT. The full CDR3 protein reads CASSYPDTYTF.

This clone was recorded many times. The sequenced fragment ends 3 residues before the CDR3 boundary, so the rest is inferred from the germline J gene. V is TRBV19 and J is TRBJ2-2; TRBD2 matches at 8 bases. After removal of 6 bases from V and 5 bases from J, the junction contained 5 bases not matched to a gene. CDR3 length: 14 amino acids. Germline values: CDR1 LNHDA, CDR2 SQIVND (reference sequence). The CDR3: CASRIGGATGELFF. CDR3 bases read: TGTGCCAGTAGGATCGGGGGGGCTACCGGGGAG.

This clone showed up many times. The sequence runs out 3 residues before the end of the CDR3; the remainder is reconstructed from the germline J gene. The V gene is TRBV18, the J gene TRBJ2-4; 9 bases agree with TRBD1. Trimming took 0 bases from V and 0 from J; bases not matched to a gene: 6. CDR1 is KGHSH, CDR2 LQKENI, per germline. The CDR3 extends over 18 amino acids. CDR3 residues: CASSPPTGGSKAKNIQYF. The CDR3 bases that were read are TGTGCCAGCTCACCACCGACAGGGGGTAGCAAAGCCAAAAACATT.

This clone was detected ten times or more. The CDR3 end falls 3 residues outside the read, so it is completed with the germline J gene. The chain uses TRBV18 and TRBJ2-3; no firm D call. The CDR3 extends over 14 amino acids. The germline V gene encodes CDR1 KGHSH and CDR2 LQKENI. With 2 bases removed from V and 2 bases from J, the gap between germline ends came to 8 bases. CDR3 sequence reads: CASSPTQVTDTQYF. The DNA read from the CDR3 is TGTGCCAGCTCACCAACTCAGGTCACAGATACG.

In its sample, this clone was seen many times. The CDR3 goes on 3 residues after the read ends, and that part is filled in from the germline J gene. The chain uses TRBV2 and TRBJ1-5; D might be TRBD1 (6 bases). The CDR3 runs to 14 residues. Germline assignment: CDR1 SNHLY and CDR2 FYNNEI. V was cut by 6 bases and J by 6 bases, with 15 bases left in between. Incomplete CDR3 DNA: TGTGCCAGCAGCATTGGACAGTTCTTTCAGCCC. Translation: CASSIGQFFQP. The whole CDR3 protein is CASSIGQFFQPQHF.

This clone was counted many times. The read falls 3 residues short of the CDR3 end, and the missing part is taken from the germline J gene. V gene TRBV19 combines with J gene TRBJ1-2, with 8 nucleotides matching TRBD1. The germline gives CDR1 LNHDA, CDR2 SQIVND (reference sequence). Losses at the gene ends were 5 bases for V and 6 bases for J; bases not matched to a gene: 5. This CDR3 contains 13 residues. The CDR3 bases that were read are TGTGCCAGTAGTGGACAGGGCGGGGATGGC. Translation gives CASSGQGGDG. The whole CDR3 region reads CASSGQGGDGYTF.

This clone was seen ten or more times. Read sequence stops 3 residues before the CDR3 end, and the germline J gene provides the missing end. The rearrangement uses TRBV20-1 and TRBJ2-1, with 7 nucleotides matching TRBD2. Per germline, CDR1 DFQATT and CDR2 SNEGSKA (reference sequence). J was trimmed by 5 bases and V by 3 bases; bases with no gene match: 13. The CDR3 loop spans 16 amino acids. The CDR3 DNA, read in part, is TGCAGTGCTAGGTCCCCCTCCGGGACTACTAACAATGAG. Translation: CSARSPSGTTNNE. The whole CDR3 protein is CSARSPSGTTNNEQFF.